The 3 T cell receptor beta chains listed next were all sequenced from one sample in a study of beta chain features in type 1 diabetes. Study results and caveats: Shortening of TCRB CDR3s, moderate but significant, appeared in all four CD4+ subsets of Type 1 diabetes patients.

Isolated RNA was reverse transcribed in full, so expressed TCRB transcripts were sequenced. Profiling relied on immunoSEQ multiplex PCR, and the TCRdb table lists in-frame clones only, not all of them. The sample shows about 700,000 clones, around 15% of them seen only once. Their cognate antigens are unknown. Source material: naive CD4+ T cells from blood. These receptors all come from a man aged 18 to 29 with type 1 diabetes.

This clone has a handful of counts. The sample contains more than one DNA sequence encoding this CDR3. V is TRBV5-1 and J is TRBJ1-1; 7 bases align to TRBD1. Germline lookup yields CDR1 SGHRS and CDR2 YFSETQ. The length of the CDR3 is 14 residues. Trimming removed 3 bases from V and 0 bases from J; junction bases left unmatched: 2. In DNA, the CDR3 is TGCGCCAGCAGCTCGACAGGGTTGAACACTGAAGCTTTCTTT. Its protein product is CASSSTGLNTEAFF. Looking up the rest from reference TRBV5-1 and TRBJ1-1 gives the full variable domain: KAGVTQTPRYLIKTRGQQVTLSCSPISGHRSVSWYQQTPGQGLQFLFEYFSETQRNKGNFPGRFSGRQFSNSRSEMNVSTLELGDSALYLCASSSTGLNTEAFFGQGTRLTVV.

The chain has TRBV12-5 and TRBJ1-2; D possibly corresponds to TRBD1 (6 bases). Trimming removed 0 bases from V and 4 bases from J, with 9 bases in between. Germline loops: CDR1 LGHNT, CDR2 FRNRAP. This CDR3 is built from 14 residues. The DNA for the CDR3 is TGTGCTAGTGGTTTGGTAAAACAGGGCTATGGCTACACCTTC. This codes for CASGLVKQGYGYTF.

The chain is built from TRBV28 and TRBJ1-1; D call uncertain. CDR1 and CDR2 (germline): MDHEN, SYDVKM. The CDR3 has 13 amino acids. V was trimmed by 2 bases and J by 1 base, leaving 5 bases between them. The CDR3 sequence is CASSLIGNTEAFF. In nucleotides, the CDR3 is TGTGCCAGCAGTTTAATCGGGAACACTGAAGCTTTCTTT. Looking up the rest from reference TRBV28 and TRBJ1-1 gives the full variable domain: DVKVTQSSRYLVKRTGEKVFLECVQDMDHENMFWYRQDPGLGLRLIYFSYDVKMKEKGDIPEGYSVSREKKERFSLILESASTNQTSMYLCASSLIGNTEAFFGQGTRLTVV.